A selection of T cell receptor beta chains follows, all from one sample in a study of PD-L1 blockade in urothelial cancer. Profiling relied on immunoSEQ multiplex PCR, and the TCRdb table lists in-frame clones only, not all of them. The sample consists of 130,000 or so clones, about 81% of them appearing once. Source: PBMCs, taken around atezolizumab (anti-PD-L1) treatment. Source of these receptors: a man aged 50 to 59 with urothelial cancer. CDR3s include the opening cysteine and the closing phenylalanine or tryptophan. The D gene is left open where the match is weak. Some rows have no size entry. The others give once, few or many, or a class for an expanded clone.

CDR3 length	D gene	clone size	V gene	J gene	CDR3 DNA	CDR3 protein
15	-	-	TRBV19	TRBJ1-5	TGTGCCAGTACCAACTTCCAGGGTAGCAATCAGCCCCAGCATTTT	CASTNFQGSNQPQHF
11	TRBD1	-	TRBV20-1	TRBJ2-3	TGCAGTGCGCTCCGGGACAGGGTCAGTGTTTTT	CSALRDRVSVF
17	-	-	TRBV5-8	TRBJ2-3	TGTGCCAGCAGCTCCGGACAGCCGACGCAACCCACAGATACGCAGTATTTT	CASSSGQPTQPTDTQYF
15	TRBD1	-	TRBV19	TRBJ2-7	TGTGCCAGTAGTATCGGGACAGGGCACGGCTACGAGCAGTACTTC	CASSIGTGHGYEQYF
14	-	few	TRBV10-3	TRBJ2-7	TGTGCCGCCAAAGAGCCGGGGTTCACCTACGAGCAGTACTTC	CAAKEPGFTYEQYF
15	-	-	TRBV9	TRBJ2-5	TGTGCCAGCAGCGTAGCCGTACGCTCGGGAGAGACCCAGTACTTC	CASSVAVRSGETQYF
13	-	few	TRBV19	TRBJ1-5	TGTGCCAGTAAGGTGGGGGGGACCCAGCCCCAGCATTTT	CASKVGGTQPQHF
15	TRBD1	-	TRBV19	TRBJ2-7	TGTGCCAGTAGTACGGGACAGGGGGCTTCCTACGAGCAGTACTTC	CASSTGQGASYEQYF
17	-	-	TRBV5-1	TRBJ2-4	TGCGCCAGCAGCTTGGAAGGGGGGGTTCTGGCCAAAAACATTCAGTACTTC	CASSLEGGVLAKNIQYF
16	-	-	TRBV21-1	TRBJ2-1	TGTGCCAGCAGCAACGACTCGCGGGGGACCAGTAATGAGCAGTTCTTC	CASSNDSRGTSNEQFF
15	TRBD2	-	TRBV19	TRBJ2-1	TGTGCCAGTAGTAAACTCGGGAGGGAGTTCAATGAGCAGTTCTTC	CASSKLGREFNEQFF
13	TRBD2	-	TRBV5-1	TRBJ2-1	TGCGCCAGCAGCGTGACTAGCGCCAATGAGCAGTTCTTC	CASSVTSANEQFF
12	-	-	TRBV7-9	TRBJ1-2	TGTGCCATCCTGGGGGGGAGCTATGGCTACACCTTC	CAILGGSYGYTF
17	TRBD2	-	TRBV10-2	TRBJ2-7	TGCGCCAGCAGTGAAAACGGGAGACTAGCGGAGACCTACGAGCAGTACTTC	CASSENGRLAETYEQYF
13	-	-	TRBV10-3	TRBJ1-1	TGTGCCATCAGTGTGGCAGAAAACACTGAAGCTTTCTTT	CAISVAENTEAFF
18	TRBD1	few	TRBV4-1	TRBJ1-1	TGCGCCAGCAGCCAAGCAAACGAACAGGGGGCCGGGAACACTGAAGCTTTCTTT	CASSQANEQGAGNTEAFF
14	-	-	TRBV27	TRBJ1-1	TGTGCCAGCGCTACCAGACACACGAACACTGAAGCTTTCTTT	CASATRHTNTEAFF
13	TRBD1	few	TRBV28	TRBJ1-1	TGTGCCAGTCGACAGGGAGTGAACACTGAAGCTTTCTTT	CASRQGVNTEAFF
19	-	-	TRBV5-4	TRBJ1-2	TGTGCCAGCAGCTTGGCCGGGGTTTTGCGGGGACCGGACAACTATGGCTACACCTTC	CASSLAGVLRGPDNYGYTF
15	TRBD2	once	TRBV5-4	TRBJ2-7	TGTGCCAGCAGCCAGGGACTAGCGGGAAGGTACGAGCAGTACTTC	CASSQGLAGRYEQYF
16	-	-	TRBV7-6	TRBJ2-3	TGTGCCAGCAGCTTAGGGGAGACAACTACCCCCTTAAGGCAGTATTTT	CASSLGETTTPLRQYF
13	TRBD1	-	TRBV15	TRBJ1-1	TGTGCCATCCGGCAGGGGACAGGTCTTCAAGCTTTCTTT	CAIRQGTGLQAFF
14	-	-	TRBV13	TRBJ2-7	TGTGCCAGCAGCTCCGCCGGGAGTAAGTACGAGCAGTACTTC	CASSSAGSKYEQYF
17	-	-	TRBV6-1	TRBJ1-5	TGTGCCAGCAGTGATCATTGGGGGGTCGGTAGCAATCAGCCCCAGCATTTT	CASSDHWGVGSNQPQHF
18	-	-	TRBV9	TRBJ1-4	TGTGCCAGCAGCCGTTCCCAGGGGCGCGGTTTAACTAATGAAAAACTGTTTTTT	CASSRSQGRGLTNEKLFF
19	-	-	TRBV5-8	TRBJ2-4	TGTGCCAGCAGCTTGGGAGGGGTGCGGGGACCGTCGGCCAAAAACATTCAGTACTTC	CASSLGGVRGPSAKNIQYF
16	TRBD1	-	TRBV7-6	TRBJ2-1	TGTGCCAGCAGCTTACTACCGGGACAGGGATACAATGAGCAGTTCTTC	CASSLLPGQGYNEQFF
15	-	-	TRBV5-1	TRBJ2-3	TGCGCCAGCAGCTTATCGGGACTTCGGGCAGATACGCAGTATTTT	CASSLSGLRADTQYF
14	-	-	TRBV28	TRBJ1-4	TGTGCCAGCAGTCAGTGGACAAGTTCGGAAAAACTGTTTTTT	CASSQWTSSEKLFF
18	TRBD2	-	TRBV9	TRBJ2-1	TGTGCCAGCAGCCCACAAGGCGGGACTAGCGGGGCCCCCAATGAGCAGTTCTTC	CASSPQGGTSGAPNEQFF
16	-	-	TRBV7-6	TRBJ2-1	TGTGCCAGCAGCTTAGGGCAAGCGGCGACCTACAATGAGCAGTTCTTC	CASSLGQAATYNEQFF
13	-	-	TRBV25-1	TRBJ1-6	TGTGCCAGCAGTGAATTTTCTCTTTCACCCCTCCACTTT	CASSEFSLSPLHF
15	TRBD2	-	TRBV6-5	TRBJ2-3	TGTGCCAGCAGTTCGGGACTAACCCACACAGATACGCAGTATTTT	CASSSGLTHTDTQYF
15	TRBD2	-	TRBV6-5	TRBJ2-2	TGTGCCAGCGGATCGGGACTAGCGGGGGCCGGGGAGCTGTTTTTT	CASGSGLAGAGELFF
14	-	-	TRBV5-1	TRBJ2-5	TGCGCCAGCAGCTTAGGGGGGAGGGAAGAGACCCAGTACTTC	CASSLGGREETQYF
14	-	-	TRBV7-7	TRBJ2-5	TGTGCTAGCAGCTTAGGGGCAGGGAAAGAGACCCAGTACTTC	CASSLGAGKETQYF
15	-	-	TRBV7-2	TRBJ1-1	TGTGCCAGCAGCCGACCCCCCAGGGAGAACACTGAAGCTTTCTTT	CASSRPPRENTEAFF
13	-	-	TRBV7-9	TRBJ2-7	TGTGCCAGCAGCCCTGTGGGCCTTTACGAGCAGTACTTC	CASSPVGLYEQYF
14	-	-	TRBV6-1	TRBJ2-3	TGTGCCAGCAGTGAATGGCCCCCTCCGGATACGCAGTATTTT	CASSEWPPPDTQYF
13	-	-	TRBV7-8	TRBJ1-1	TGTGCCAGCAGCTTCCAGGGAGGTACTGAAGCTTTCTTT	CASSFQGGTEAFF
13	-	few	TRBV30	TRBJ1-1	TGTGCCTGGAGTCACAGGGTAGGGACTGAAGCTTTCTTT	CAWSHRVGTEAFF
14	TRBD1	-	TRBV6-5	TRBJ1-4	TGTGCCAGCAGTTTTCAGGGGGCAAGTGAAAAACTGTTTTTT	CASSFQGASEKLFF
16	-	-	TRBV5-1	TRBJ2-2	TGCGCCAGCAGCTTGGGGTTAAGCTCGAACACCGGGGAGCTGTTTTTT	CASSLGLSSNTGELFF
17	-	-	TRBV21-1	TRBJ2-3	TGTGCCAGGATATTTAGCGGGGCAGGAACTAGCACAGATACGCAGTATTTT	CARIFSGAGTSTDTQYF
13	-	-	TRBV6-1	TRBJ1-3	TGTGCCAGCAGTGAGAGGGTTGGAAACACCATATATTTT	CASSERVGNTIYF
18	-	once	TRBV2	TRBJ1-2	TGTGCCAGCAGTGAAGCGCTTCCGGGGTCCGACCGGGCCTATGGCTACACCTTC	CASSEALPGSDRAYGYTF